These T cell receptor beta chains were read from a single sample in a study of T-cell reconstitution after alpha-beta-depleted transplantation in children. TCRdb reprocessed the PCR reads with MiXCR, giving one entry per CDR3 protein. Of 550,000 to 800,000 distinct CDR3 sequences listed, over 10% were seen once; the top ten hold 0.79%. The source was PBMCs, collected before TCRalphabeta/CD19-depleted stem cell transplant. These receptors were taken from a girl aged 2-10 years with congenital amegakaryocytic thrombocytopenia, due to receive a stem cell transplant. CDR3s include the opening cysteine and the closing phenylalanine or tryptophan. The D gene is left open where the match is weak. The size field is filled for only some rows; it gives once, few, many or a size class.

TRBV2	TRBJ2-1	NA	NA	CASRIGVVAEQFF	TGTGCCAGCAGAATAGGCGTTGTGGCTGAGCAGTTCTTC
TRBV4-2	TRBJ2-2	TRBD2	many	CASSQDPPLAGETGELFF	TGTGCCAGCAGCCAAGATCCCCCCCTAGCGGGAGAGACCGGGGAGCTGTTTTTT
TRBV3-1	TRBJ1-2	TRBD1	few	CASSRNSGTGASNYGYTF	TGTGCCAGCAGCCGAAATTCGGGGACAGGAGCCTCTAACTATGGCTACACCTTC
TRBV29-1	TRBJ2-1	NA	few	CSGKRVGGVNNEQFF	TGCAGCGGTAAACGAGTGGGGGGCGTGAACAATGAGCAGTTCTTC
TRBV6-2/TRBV6-3	TRBJ2-2	TRBD2	NA	CASWGGLSSWELFF	TGTGCCAGTTGGGGGGGACTTTCTTCCTGGGAGCTGTTTTTT
TRBV5-6	TRBJ1-2	NA	NA	CASSLGSWGLGYTF	TGTGCCAGCAGCTTGGGAAGTTGGGGCCTTGGCTACACCTTC
TRBV5-1	TRBJ2-7	TRBD2	many	CASSLGTSGRSYEQYF	TGCGCCAGCAGCTTGGGGACTAGCGGGAGATCCTACGAGCAGTACTTC
TRBV20-1	TRBJ2-7	NA	many	CSAQKQNYEQYF	TGCAGTGCTCAAAAACAGAACTACGAGCAGTACTTC
TRBV5-6	TRBJ2-7	TRBD2	few	CASSLDEREGVEQYF	TGTGCCAGCAGCTTGGATGAGCGGGAGGGGGTCGAGCAGTACTTC
TRBV12-3/TRBV12-4	TRBJ2-7	TRBD1	NA	CASSPGVWGQHYEQYF	TGTGCCAGCAGTCCAGGGGTATGGGGACAGCACTACGAGCAGTACTTC
TRBV10-3	TRBJ2-1	NA	many	CAITPTPTREEQFF	TGTGCCATCACCCCGACCCCAACGAGAGAAGAGCAGTTCTTC
TRBV7-8	TRBJ2-6	NA	once	CASSFLDSSGANVLSF	TGTGCCAGCAGCTTCCTCGACAGCTCTGGGGCCAACGTCCTGTCTTTC
TRBV5-1	TRBJ2-7	TRBD2	NA	CASSLRTETSYLPHEQYF	TGCGCCAGCAGCCTCCGAACCGAGACTAGCTATCTCCCCCACGAGCAGTACTTC
TRBV4-1	TRBJ2-1	NA	NA	CASSQVIWEPPYYEQFF	TGCGCCAGCAGCCAAGTAATTTGGGAGCCTCCTTACTATGAGCAGTTCTTC
TRBV29-1	TRBJ1-1	NA	NA	CSVRVHTEAFF	TGCAGCGTCAGGGTCCACACTGAAGCTTTCTTT
TRBV5-1	TRBJ2-3	TRBD2	many	CASSLAWGLAGDLTDTQYF	TGCGCCAGCAGCTTGGCGTGGGGACTAGCGGGAGATTTGACAGATACGCAGTATTTT
TRBV27	TRBJ2-3	NA	NA	CASSPLTTWYTDTQYF	TGTGCCAGCAGCCCCCTCACCACGTGGTACACAGATACGCAGTATTTT
TRBV29-1	TRBJ2-3	NA	few	CSVFIGDTQYF	TGCAGCGTTTTTATAGGAGATACGCAGTATTTT
TRBV5-1	TRBJ2-1	NA	few	CASARFSGGTNEQFF	TGCGCCAGCGCGCGATTTTCTGGCGGTACGAATGAGCAGTTCTTC
TRBV12-3/TRBV12-4	TRBJ2-3	NA	many	CASRPPNYDTQYF	TGTGCCAGCAGGCCCCCAAACTACGATACGCAGTATTTT
TRBV12-3/TRBV12-4	TRBJ1-5	NA	many	CASSFPPYDQPQHF	TGTGCCAGCAGTTTTCCTCCCTACGATCAGCCCCAGCATTTT
TRBV3-1	TRBJ1-5	NA	many	CASSQTGNQPQHF	TGTGCCAGCAGCCAAACAGGCAATCAGCCCCAGCATTTT
TRBV20-1	TRBJ2-3	NA	many	CSAKLARSTDTQYF	TGCAGTGCTAAACTAGCCCGTAGCACAGATACGCAGTATTTT
TRBV12-3/TRBV12-4	TRBJ2-4	NA	many	CASSPELRANIQYF	TGTGCCAGCAGTCCGGAGTTGAGGGCCAACATTCAGTACTTC
TRBV7-8	TRBJ2-7	NA	many	CASSLGVSRYEQYF	TGTGCCAGCAGCTTAGGTGTGAGTAGGTACGAGCAGTACTTC
TRBV20-1	TRBJ2-6	NA	NA	CSARDPVSGANVLTF	TGCAGTGCTAGAGATCCCGTCTCTGGGGCCAACGTCCTGACTTTC
TRBV7-9	TRBJ2-1	NA	NA	CASRSGRLENEQFF	TGTGCCAGCAGATCGGGAAGGCTGGAAAATGAGCAGTTCTTC
TRBV20-1	TRBJ1-1	NA	NA	CSAQQDMNTEAFF	TGCAGTGCCCAACAGGACATGAACACTGAAGCTTTCTTT
TRBV5-4	TRBJ2-1	TRBD2	NA	CASGRGSSYNEQFF	TGTGCCAGCGGGCGGGGGAGCTCCTACAATGAGCAGTTCTTC
TRBV18	TRBJ2-7	TRBD2	many	CASSEGLAGVSYEQYF	TGTGCCAGCTCGGAGGGACTAGCGGGAGTATCTTACGAGCAGTACTTC
TRBV2	TRBJ2-2	NA	NA	CASSETKAGELFF	TGTGCCAGCAGTGAAACTAAGGCCGGGGAGCTGTTTTTT
TRBV29-1	TRBJ2-5	NA	NA	CSVDFGRDPQETQYF	TGCAGCGTTGATTTTGGCCGGGATCCACAAGAGACCCAGTACTTC
TRBV20-1	TRBJ2-7	NA	many	CSAIIRVASYEQYF	TGCAGTGCTATCATACGGGTCGCGTCCTACGAGCAGTACTTC
TRBV15	TRBJ2-1	TRBD2	NA	CATSRDGGEDEQFF	TGTGCCACCAGCAGAGACGGGGGGGAGGATGAGCAGTTCTTC
TRBV5-5	TRBJ2-1	NA	NA	CASNRPGNRLSYNEQFF	TGTGCCAGCAACCGCCCCGGGAACAGGCTCTCCTACAATGAGCAGTTCTTC
TRBV20-1	TRBJ2-7	TRBD2	few	CSVSGLATYEQYF	TGCAGTGTATCGGGACTAGCGACCTACGAGCAGTACTTC
TRBV4-1	TRBJ2-1	NA	NA	CASSQDSDYSYNEQFF	TGCGCCAGCAGCCAAGATAGCGATTACTCCTACAATGAGCAGTTCTTC
TRBV6-6	TRBJ2-1	NA	many	CAASIANEQFF	TGTGCCGCCAGCATTGCCAATGAGCAGTTCTTC
TRBV19	TRBJ2-3	NA	NA	CASSIWGRMTDTQYF	TGTGCCAGTAGTATCTGGGGGAGGATGACAGATACGCAGTATTTT
TRBV6-5	TRBJ1-1	NA	many	CASSHLMDTEAFF	TGTGCCAGCAGTCACCTCATGGACACTGAAGCTTTCTTT
TRBV2	TRBJ1-5	TRBD1	NA	CASREPGQGSNQPQHF	TGTGCCAGCAGGGAACCGGGACAGGGAAGCAATCAGCCCCAGCATTTT
TRBV5-5	TRBJ2-7	TRBD1	few	CASSLVTGGSLEQYF	TGTGCCAGCAGCTTGGTGACAGGGGGCTCTCTCGAGCAGTACTTC
TRBV3-1	TRBJ2-2	TRBD1	few	CASSQKGAAGVRAGELFF	TGTGCCAGCAGCCAAAAGGGGGCAGCTGGAGTGCGGGCCGGGGAGCTGTTTTTT
TRBV20-1	TRBJ2-3	NA	many	CSARERGTVERTDTQYF	TGCAGTGCTAGAGAGAGGGGCACGGTAGAGCGCACAGATACGCAGTATTTT
TRBV5-1	TRBJ2-6	NA	few	CASSLQPPTWNSGANVLTF	TGCGCCAGCAGCTTACAACCTCCGACATGGAACTCTGGGGCCAACGTCCTGACTTTC
TRBV2	TRBJ2-4	NA	NA	CASSEAGRWAGNIQYF	TGTGCCAGCAGTGAAGCCGGAAGGTGGGCGGGAAACATTCAGTACTTC
TRBV20-1	TRBJ2-1	NA	NA	CSARESLLVYEQFF	TGCAGTGCTAGAGAATCCCTACTAGTTTATGAGCAGTTCTTC
TRBV7-2	TRBJ2-7	NA	many	CASSYYLGYEQYF	TGTGCCAGCAGCTACTACCTCGGGTACGAGCAGTACTTC
TRBV5-1	TRBJ2-5	NA	many	CASSFESLDQETQYF	TGCGCCAGCAGCTTCGAGAGTTTGGACCAAGAGACCCAGTACTTC
TRBV14	TRBJ2-7	TRBD1	NA	CASSRYRDRGNEQYF	TGTGCCAGCAGCCGATACCGGGACAGGGGAAACGAGCAGTACTTC
TRBV27	TRBJ2-7	TRBD2	NA	CASSLGSREPYEQYF	TGTGCCAGCAGTTTAGGTTCGCGGGAGCCGTACGAGCAGTACTTC
TRBV4-1	TRBJ2-7	NA	NA	CASSQDREVYEQYF	TGCGCCAGCAGCCAAGACAGGGAGGTATACGAGCAGTACTTC
TRBV20-1	TRBJ2-5	NA	NA	CSANEAGKETQYF	TGCAGTGCTAATGAGGCTGGAAAAGAGACCCAGTACTTC
TRBV20-1	TRBJ1-6	NA	many	CSARDPIINSPLHF	TGCAGTGCTAGAGATCCAATTATAAATTCACCCCTCCACTTT
TRBV27	TRBJ2-2	TRBD2	many	CASSLYGTSVGELFF	TGTGCCAGCAGTTTATATGGGACTAGCGTCGGGGAGCTGTTTTTT
TRBV19	TRBJ2-5	TRBD1	many	CASSLGQGARPYQETQYF	TGTGCCAGTAGTCTCGGACAGGGAGCCCGTCCGTACCAAGAGACCCAGTACTTC
TRBV20-1	TRBJ2-7	NA	NA	CSASDSRDSLSEQYF	TGCAGTGCTTCGGACAGCCGGGACTCCCTGTCCGAGCAGTACTTC
TRBV20-1	TRBJ2-3	TRBD2	many	CSASPYTREGTDTQYF	TGCAGTGCTAGCCCCTATACGCGGGAGGGCACAGATACGCAGTATTTT